This T cell receptor beta chain was captured in a study of T cells in Graves' hyperthyroidism and ophthalmopathy. Study-level information: Pretreatment peripheral blood was obtained at initial diagnosis.

Study-level points and caveats: A model of 13 V-J features distinguished ophthalmopathy from stable hyperthyroidism. Most clonotypes expanded in the thyroid (above 0.001) were also present in blood.

Uncontrolled infection, other autoimmune disease, pregnancy or lactation disqualified patients from enrolment. Researchers amplified the TCR beta CDR3 regions from RNA transcripts. In the first-round RT-PCR of the TCR CDR3, the HTBI primer set was used. MiXCR, applied by TCRdb to the multiplex PCR reads, yields one record per CDR3 protein. The sample shows around 500,000 distinct CDR3 sequences, more than 15% of them seen only once. Concerning this clonotype itself: The antigen is unknown. A read error may be the cause here, since a much bigger clone is one base away.

V gave up 6 bases and J gave up 8 bases; unmatched junction bases: 10. The CDR3 has 14 residues. Germline CDR1 and CDR2: GTSNPN and SVGIG (reference sequence). The receptor was derived from a woman aged 25 to 39 with Graves' ophthalmopathy. The specimen was blood. J is TRBJ2-1 and V is TRBV30, with 10 bases identical to TRBD1. In DNA, the CDR3 is TGTGCCTGCTACCGGGACAGGGGATACGATGAGCAGTTCTTC. It yields the protein CACYRDRGYDEQFF.